The sequence of this T cell receptor beta chain was determined in a study of CD8+ T cells in alopecia areata. Study-wide background: Among treated patients, oral tofacitinib was administered at 5 to 10 mg twice daily.

Following RNA extraction, reverse transcription yielded cDNA that acted as the sequencing template. TCRdb's table, derived via immunoSEQ multiplex PCR, lists solely in-frame clones and lacks some. This table holds about 94,000 clones, approximately 70% found once. Findings and limits, study-wide: Sequencing of scalp samples also includes resident alphabeta T cells from normal skin. Because of a solitary nonresponder, the connection of baseline CD8+ expansion to response stays uncertain.

Treatment specified: oral pan-JAK inhibitor, 5-10 mg twice daily. The sorting of PBMCs gave CD4+ and CD8+ T cells. This clone was picked up a small number of times. Its antigen is unidentified. The specimen comprised CD8+ T cells sorted from blood, sampled at week 44, from a patient treated with tofacitinib. The clonotype comes from a human donor with alopecia areata.

In DNA, the CDR3 is TGTGCCAGCAGTTCCCGGGACACTGAAGCTTTCTTT. Translating it yields CASSSRDTEAFF. The chain is built from TRBV27 and TRBJ1-1; D is unclear. The V end lost 4 bases, the J end lost 3 bases, and 6 bases lay between the germline ends. The CDR3 is 12 residues long. CDR1 is MNHEY, CDR2 SMNVEV, per germline (reference sequence).